The next 5 T cell receptor beta chains were all read from a single sample in a study of neoadjuvant anti-PD-1 for oral cavity cancer. The time point was: after neoadjuvant nivolumab, at surgical resection. The table came from immunoSEQ multiplex PCR; TCRdb's copy has only in-frame clones and leaves some out. The data show 73,000 or so clones, approximately 81% seen once. Sequencing used PBMCs, obtained after nivolumab (anti-PD-1) treatment. These receptors all come from a person aged 35-79 years with oral cavity squamous cell carcinoma.

The V gene is TRBV10-3, the J gene TRBJ2-1, with 10 nucleotides matching TRBD1. The CDR3 is 14 amino acids. Germline V lookup: CDR1 ENHRY, CDR2 SYGVKD. V lost 6 bases and J lost 8; bases outside the gene matches: 7. The CDR3 is CAIRPGQGIHEQFF. Written as DNA, the CDR3 is TGTGCCATCAGGCCGGGACAGGGGATACATGAGCAGTTCTTC.

V and J are TRBV2 and TRBJ2-7; TRBD1 agrees at 7 bases. Trimming removed 6 bases from V and 5 bases from J; junction bases left unmatched: 4. This CDR3 is 12 amino acids long. Germline V gene sequence: CDR1 SNHLY, CDR2 FYNNEI. The CDR3 reads CASSSGQDEQYF. The CDR3, as DNA: TGTGCCAGCAGCTCTGGACAGGACGAGCAGTACTTC.

The rearrangement joins TRBV6-5 to TRBJ2-3; no definite D call. Germline V gene lookup returns CDR1 MNHEY and CDR2 SVGAGI. The CDR3 totals 16 residues. Trimming shortened V by 2 bases and J by 0 bases, and 12 bases separated the two germline ends. CDR3 region: CASSYGLPTSTDTQYF. The CDR3 DNA sequence: TGTGCCAGCAGTTACGGGCTACCGACTAGCACAGATACGCAGTATTTT.

This clone has only one observation. The J gene is TRBJ2-3, the V gene TRBV5-6; TRBD2 matches at 14 bases. Germline loops: CDR1 SGHDT, CDR2 YYEEEE. Trimming took 5 bases from V and 6 from J; bases not matched to a gene: 8. The length of the CDR3 is 16 residues. The CDR3 is CASRRLAGGYTDTQYF. DNA for the CDR3: TGTGCCAGCAGGAGACTAGCGGGGGGGTATACGGATACGCAGTATTTT.

The chain employs TRBV20-1 and TRBJ2-2; no clear D gene. V was clipped by 7 bases and J by 3 bases, with 6 bases between them. The CDR3 has 11 residues. Germline V gene sequence: CDR1 DFQATT, CDR2 SNEGSKA (reference sequence). CDR3 nucleotides: TGCAGTGTTTTAGACACCGGGGAGCTGTTTTTT. This encodes CSVLDTGELFF.